The 10 T cell receptor beta chains below were found in one sample sequenced in a study of T cells after yellow fever vaccination. Using its own MiXCR run on the 5' RACE reads, TCRdb lists one record per CDR3 protein. The data contain some 600,000 distinct CDR3 sequences, roughly an eighth of them singletons. The sequencing here drew on PBMCs, taken on the day of the yellow fever booster vaccination. All receptors come from a man aged 25 to 40 who received the YFV17D yellow fever vaccine.

This clonotype has only a few counts. The J gene is TRBJ2-7, the V gene TRBV10-3; D tentatively reads TRBD1 or TRBD2 (5 bases each). Germline loops: CDR1 ENHRY, CDR2 SYGVKD. This CDR3 contains 13 residues. The V end lost 5 bases, the J end lost 2 bases, and 10 bases lay between the germline ends. The CDR3 spells CAISPGRTYEQYF. The CDR3 DNA sequence: TGTGCCATCAGTCCGGGACGAACCTACGAGCAGTACTTC.

This clonotype was counted only a few times. This sequence joins TRBV5-4 and TRBJ2-5; 8 bases fit TRBD1. Germline-derived CDR1 and CDR2 are SGHNT and YYREEE (reference sequence). V dropped 3 bases and J dropped 3; count of bases not matched to a gene: 1. CDR3 length: 13 amino acids. The CDR3 region has the DNA TGTGCCAGCAGCTGGGGACAGGAAGAGACCCAGTACTTC. It codes for CASSWGQEETQYF. The full variable domain, its missing parts supplied by reference TRBV5-4 and TRBJ2-5, is ETGVTQSPTHLIKTRGQQVTLRCSSQSGHNTVSWYQQALGQGPQFIFQYYREEENGRGNFPPRFSGLQFPNYSSELNVNALELDDSALYLCASSWGQEETQYFGPGTRLLVL.

The chain recombines TRBV5-6 with TRBJ1-2; D is undetermined. CDR3 length: 15 amino acids. Trimming took 0 bases from V and 5 from J, leaving 14 bases between them. Germline V gene data show CDR1 as SGHDT and CDR2 as YYEEEE. CDR3 sequence reads: CASSLARMTNYGYTF. CDR3 nucleotides: TGTGCCAGCAGCTTGGCCAGGATGACAAATTATGGCTACACCTTC.

This clonotype was seen a few times. V usage is TRBV28 and J usage is TRBJ1-5, with a possible D match to TRBD1 (5 bases). The CDR3 length is 16 residues. The ends were cut back, 3 bases at V and 5 bases at J, with 17 bases in the middle. Germline loops: CDR1 MDHEN, CDR2 SYDVKM. The CDR3 bases are TGTGCCAGCAGTTTGGTCGAGACAGACTGGGATCAGCCCCAGCATTTT. Translating gives CASSLVETDWDQPQHF.

The chain couples TRBV6-1 to TRBJ2-5; 12 nucleotides match TRBD2. The CDR3 covers 16 residues. Germline V lookup: CDR1 MNHNS, CDR2 SASEGT. The J segment lost 5 bases and the V segment lost 6 bases, leaving 10 bases of the junction unmatched. CDR3 residues: CASSSSGRAVWETQYF. The CDR3 DNA sequence: TGTGCCAGCAGCTCTAGCGGGAGGGCGGTCTGGGAGACCCAGTACTTC.

A note on this clonotype: This is likely a read error, given that the CDR3 carries no conserved phenylalanine or tryptophan at its end. The chain joins TRBV6-2 or TRBV6-3 to TRBJ2-3, with 12 bases lining up with TRBD2. The CDR3 extends over 15 amino acids. Germline values: CDR1 MNHEY, CDR2 SVGEGT. J gave up 7 bases and V 5 bases, and 7 bases lay outside the gene matches. The CDR3 sequence: CASSLTSGSVNTQYS. The CDR3, as DNA: TGTGCCAGCAGTCTGACTAGCGGGAGTGTGAATACGCAGTATTCT.

This chain connects TRBV24-1 to TRBJ2-5; no clear D. Trimming took off 7 bases at V and 3 bases at J, with 8 bases between the two ends. The CDR3 loop spans 12 amino acids. Germline CDR1 and CDR2: KGHDR and SFDVKD. The CDR3 DNA follows: TGTGCCACCAGGACATCCAAAGAGACCCAGTACTTC. The encoded protein is CATRTSKETQYF.

This clonotype was detected only a few times. V gene TRBV27 combines with J gene TRBJ1-5, with D maybe TRBD1 (5 bases). The CDR3 totals 15 residues. V was cut by 7 bases and J by 5 bases, with 18 bases left in between. The germline CDR1 and CDR2 sequences are MNHEY and SMNVEV (reference sequence). The CDR3 DNA sequence: TGTGCCAGCAAGATAATTGGGGGAGGGGATCAGCCCCAGCATTTT. This sequence encodes CASKIIGGGDQPQHF.

The chain recombines TRBV27 with TRBJ2-7; 7 nucleotides match TRBD1. CDR1 is MNHEY, CDR2 SMNVEV, per germline (reference sequence). Trimming at V came to 2 bases and at J to 3 bases, leaving 7 bases not matched to a gene. This CDR3 has 15 amino acids. The CDR3 reads CASSLSHGTDYEQYF. DNA of the CDR3: TGTGCCAGCAGTTTAAGTCACGGGACAGACTACGAGCAGTACTTC.

This clonotype was counted between two and nine times. The chain combines TRBV7-2 with TRBJ2-5; the match to TRBD2 covers 16 bases. CDR1 and CDR2 (germline): SGHTA, FQGNSA. The CDR3 is made up of 16 amino acids. V was clipped by 5 bases and J by 4 bases; unmatched bases: 4. The CDR3 DNA reads TGTGCCAGCAGCCAGGGACTAGCGGGAGGGGGAGAGACCCAGTACTTC. As protein: CASSQGLAGGGETQYF.